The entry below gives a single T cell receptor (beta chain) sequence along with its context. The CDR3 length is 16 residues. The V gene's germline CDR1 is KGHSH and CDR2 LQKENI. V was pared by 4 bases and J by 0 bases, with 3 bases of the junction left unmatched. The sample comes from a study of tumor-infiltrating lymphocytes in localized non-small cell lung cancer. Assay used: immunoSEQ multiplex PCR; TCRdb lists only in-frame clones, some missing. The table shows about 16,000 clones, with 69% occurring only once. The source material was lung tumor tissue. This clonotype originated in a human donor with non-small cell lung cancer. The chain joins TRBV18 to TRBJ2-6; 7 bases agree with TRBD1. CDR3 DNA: TGTGCCAGCTCACTCAGGGGGAACTCTGGGGCCAACGTCCTGACTTTC. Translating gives CASSLRGNSGANVLTF. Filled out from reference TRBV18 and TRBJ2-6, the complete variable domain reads NAGVMQNPRHLVRRRGQEARLRCSPMKGHSHVYWYRQLPEEGLKFMVYLQKENIIDESGMPKERFSAEFPKEGPSILRIQQVVRGDSAAYFCASSLRGNSGANVLTFGAGSRLTVL.